Listed below are T cell receptor beta chains from one sample, sequenced in a study of T cells after yellow fever vaccination. MiXCR, applied by TCRdb to the 5' RACE reads, yields one record per CDR3 protein. This sample has more than 95,000 distinct CDR3 sequences, with more than 7.5% found just once. Sequences were derived from CD8+ T cells sorted from PBMCs, sampled on the day of the yellow fever booster vaccination. The source of these receptors is a man between 18 and 29 years old who received the YFV17D yellow fever vaccine. Each CDR3 is given with its conserved first and last residue. D genes are given only for firm matches. Size is stated for part of the rows, as once, few or many counts, or as a class when the clone is expanded.

D gene	V gene	J gene	clone size	CDR3 DNA	CDR3 protein
-	TRBV7-2	TRBJ2-7	-	TGTGCCAGCAGCTTCGGGGGACCGACCTACGAGCAGTACTTC	CASSFGGPTYEQYF
-	TRBV6-5	TRBJ1-5	few	TGTGCCAGCAGTTACGGTGAGGGAACTCAGCCCCAGCATTTT	CASSYGEGTQPQHF
-	TRBV15	TRBJ1-2	few	TGTGCCACCAGCAGACAAGGTCGGACAGCTAACTATGGCTACACCTTC	CATSRQGRTANYGYTF
-	TRBV11-2	TRBJ2-5	many	TGTGCCAGCAGCCCAAATGACCGACGGGATCTTAGAGAGACCCAGTACTTC	CASSPNDRRDLRETQYF
TRBD2	TRBV29-1	TRBJ2-5	-	TGCAGCGTAGATGGAACTAGCGGGGTCTACGAGACCCAGTACTTC	CSVDGTSGVYETQYF
-	TRBV9	TRBJ2-1	-	TGTGCCAGCAGCGTTTTCAGTAGCTCCTACAATGAGCAGTTCTTC	CASSVFSSSYNEQFF
-	TRBV7-8	TRBJ2-1	-	TGTGCCAGCAGCTTTGGTCGAGCAAGTGAGCAGTTCTTC	CASSFGRASEQFF
-	TRBV7-8	TRBJ1-3	-	TGTGCCAGCAGCCTACTGACGGGGGGACCAAACACCATATATTTT	CASSLLTGGPNTIYF
-	TRBV7-9	TRBJ1-2	few	TGTGCCAGCAGCTTAGATCATGGCTACACCTTC	CASSLDHGYTF
TRBD1	TRBV11-2	TRBJ2-7	-	TGTGCCAGCAGCTTACCGGGGACAGGATACGAGCAGTACTTC	CASSLPGTGYEQYF
-	TRBV6-6	TRBJ1-3	few	TGTGCCAGCAATTGGGACTCTGGAAACACCATATATTTT	CASNWDSGNTIYF
TRBD2	TRBV5-1	TRBJ2-1	many	TGCGCCAGCAGCCCCGTAAGTCCCGGGACTATGGACAATGAGCAGTTCTTC	CASSPVSPGTMDNEQFF
-	TRBV4-3	TRBJ1-2	-	TGCGCCAGCAGCCAAGTGGAGCCAGCCAACTATGGCTACACCTTC	CASSQVEPANYGYTF
-	TRBV7-2	TRBJ1-5	-	TGTGCCAGCAGCTCTGTTTTAGGCCTCGGGAGCAATCAGCCCCAGCATTTT	CASSSVLGLGSNQPQHF
TRBD1	TRBV10-3	TRBJ1-2	-	TGTGCCATCCAGGAGGGGGCCGGGAGTGGCTACACCTTC	CAIQEGAGSGYTF